Each of the 7 T cell receptor beta chains below was sequenced from the same sample in a study of molecular identifiers for immune sequencing clone quantification. In TCRdb, the PCR reads were re-called with MiXCR into one record per CDR3 protein. The sample holds 100,000 or so distinct CDR3 sequences; approximately 22% are singletons and the top ten take about 0.95%. Sequenced sample: naive CD8+ T cells from blood, with Jurkat cell RNA spiked in. The sample's subset: FACS-sorted CD8+CD4-CCR7+CD45RA+ naive T cells. The origin of the receptors is a human donor in good health. Some libraries in this study had Jurkat cell RNA spiked in.

The chain uses TRBV9 and TRBJ1-3; D is unclear. CDR1 SGDLS and CDR2 YYNGEE come from the germline V gene. The CDR3 is 15 residues long. V was pared by 4 bases and J by 4 bases, with 15 bases between. CDR3 sequence (DNA): TGTGCCAGCAGCTCTGATCCGAGCGCGGGAAACACCATATATTTT. It yields the protein CASSSDPSAGNTIYF. Complete variable domain (other parts from reference TRBV9 and TRBJ1-3): DSGVTQTPKHLITATGQRVTLRCSPRSGDLSVYWYQQSLDQGLQFLIQYYNGEERAKGNILERFSAQQFPDLHSELNLSSLELGDSALYFCASSSDPSAGNTIYFGEGSWLTVV.

The chain couples TRBV12-3 or TRBV12-4 to TRBJ1-3, with D unresolved. The V end lost 5 bases, the J end lost 0 bases, and 20 bases lay between the germline ends. The CDR3 is 18 amino acids. CDR3 DNA sequence: TGTGCCAGCAGTCCCCTTGGAGGAATTAATAGCTCTGGAAACACCATATATTTT. Translation: CASSPLGGINSSGNTIYF.

This clonotype came up many times. The chain is built from TRBV7-2 and TRBJ1-5; no firm D call. The V end was cut by 5 bases, the J end by 7 bases, with 18 bases between. CDR1 is SGHTA, CDR2 FQGNSA, per germline. The CDR3 sequence is 15 residues long. CDR3 sequence: CASSPALGSRQPQHF. In nucleotides, the CDR3 is TGTGCCAGCAGCCCTGCTTTGGGTAGTCGGCAGCCCCAGCATTTT.

This clonotype has ten or more counts. This sequence joins TRBV27 and TRBJ2-7; maybe TRBD1 (5 bases). There are 14 residues in the CDR3. Germline lookup yields CDR1 MNHEY and CDR2 SMNVEV (reference sequence). V was shortened by 3 bases and J by 5 bases, with 14 bases between the two germline ends. CDR3 DNA: TGTGCCAGCAGTTTTGGCCAGGGCGGCCACGAGCAGTACTTC. Its translation: CASSFGQGGHEQYF.

In its sample, this clonotype was seen many times. V usage is TRBV6-2 or TRBV6-3 and J usage is TRBJ2-3; D uncertain. Trimming cost V 1 base and J 5 bases, with 4 bases left between them. This CDR3 has 12 residues. CDR1 is MNHEY and CDR2 is SVGEGT in the germline V gene. The CDR3 protein is CASSYFEDTQYF. In DNA form, the CDR3 reads TGTGCCAGCAGTTACTTCGAAGATACGCAGTATTTT.

This clonotype was seen only a few times. The chain joins TRBV10-2 to TRBJ2-5, with no clear D. V lost 5 bases to trimming and J lost 2 bases, with 9 bases between them. The CDR3 spans 13 residues. Germline-derived CDR1 and CDR2 are WSHSY and SAAADI. CDR3 nucleotide sequence: TGCGCCAGCAGTTTTGGAGCACAAGAGACCCAGTACTTC. Translated, it gives CASSFGAQETQYF.

This clonotype was recorded many times. The rearrangement joins TRBV30 to TRBJ2-3; D is uncertain. The CDR3 extends over 13 amino acids. CDR1 and CDR2 (germline): GTSNPN, SVGIG (reference sequence). Trimming took off 3 bases at V and 0 bases at J, with 7 bases between the two ends. DNA of the CDR3: TGTGCCTGGAGCCCCACAAGCACAGATACGCAGTATTTT. Translation gives CAWSPTSTDTQYF.